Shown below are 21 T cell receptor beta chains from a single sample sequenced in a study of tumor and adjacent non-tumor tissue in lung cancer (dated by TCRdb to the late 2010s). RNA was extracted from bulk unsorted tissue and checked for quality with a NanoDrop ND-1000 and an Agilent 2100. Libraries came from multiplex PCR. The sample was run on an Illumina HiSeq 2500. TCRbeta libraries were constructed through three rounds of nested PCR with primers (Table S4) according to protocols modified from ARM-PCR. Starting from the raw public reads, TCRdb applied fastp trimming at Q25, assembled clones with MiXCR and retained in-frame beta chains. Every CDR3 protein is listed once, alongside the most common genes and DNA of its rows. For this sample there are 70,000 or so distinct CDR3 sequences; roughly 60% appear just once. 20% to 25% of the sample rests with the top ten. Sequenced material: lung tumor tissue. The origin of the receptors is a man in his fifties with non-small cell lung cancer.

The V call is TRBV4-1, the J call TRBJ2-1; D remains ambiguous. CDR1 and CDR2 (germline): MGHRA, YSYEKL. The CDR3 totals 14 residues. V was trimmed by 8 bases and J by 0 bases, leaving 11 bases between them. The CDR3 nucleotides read TGCGCCAGCCTGGGCTTAAGCTCCTACAATGAGCAGTTCTTC. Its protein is CASLGLSSYNEQFF.

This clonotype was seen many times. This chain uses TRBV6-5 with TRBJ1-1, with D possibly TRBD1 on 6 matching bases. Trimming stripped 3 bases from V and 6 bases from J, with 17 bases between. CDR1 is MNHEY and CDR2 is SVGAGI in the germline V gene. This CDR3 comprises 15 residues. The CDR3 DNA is TGTGCCAGCAGTTATCAACCGATGGGGGCCTCTGAAGCTTTCTTT. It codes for CASSYQPMGASEAFF.

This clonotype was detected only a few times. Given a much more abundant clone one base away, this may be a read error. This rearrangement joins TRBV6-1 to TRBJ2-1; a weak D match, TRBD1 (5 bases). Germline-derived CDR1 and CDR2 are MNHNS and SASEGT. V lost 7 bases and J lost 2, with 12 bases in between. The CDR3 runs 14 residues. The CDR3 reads CASNGLTAYNEQFF. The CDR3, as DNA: TGTGCCAGCAATGGTCTGACAGCCTACAATGAGCAGTTCTTC.

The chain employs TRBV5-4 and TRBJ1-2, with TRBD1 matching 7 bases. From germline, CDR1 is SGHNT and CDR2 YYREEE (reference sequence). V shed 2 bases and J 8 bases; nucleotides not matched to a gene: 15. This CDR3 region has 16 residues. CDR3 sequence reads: CASSFLNGRGGDGYTF. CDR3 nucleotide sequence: TGTGCCAGCAGCTTTTTAAACGGGAGAGGGGGCGACGGCTACACCTTC.

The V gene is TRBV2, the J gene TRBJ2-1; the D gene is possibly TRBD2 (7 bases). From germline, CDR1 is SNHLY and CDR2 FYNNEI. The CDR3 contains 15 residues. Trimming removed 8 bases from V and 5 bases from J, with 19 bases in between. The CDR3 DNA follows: TGTGCCAGCGGCGGTTGGGGGCGGGGGAACAATGAGCAGTTCTTC. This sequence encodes CASGGWGRGNNEQFF.

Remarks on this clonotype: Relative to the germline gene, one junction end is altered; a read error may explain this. CDR3 DNA: TGTGCCAGCAGCTTAGTTGGGGGGCAGGGAGAGGCCCAGTACTTC. Its translation is CASSLVGGQGEAQYF. V and J are TRBV11-2 and TRBJ2-5; D could derive from TRBD1 or TRBD2 (6 bases each). The CDR3 is 15 amino acids. CDR1 and CDR2 (germline): SGHAT, FQNNGV.

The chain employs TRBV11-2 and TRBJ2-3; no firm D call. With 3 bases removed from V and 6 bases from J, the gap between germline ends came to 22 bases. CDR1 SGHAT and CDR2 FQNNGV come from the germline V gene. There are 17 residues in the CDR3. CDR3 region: CASSFGPTAVIRDTQYF. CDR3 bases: TGTGCCAGCAGCTTTGGCCCGACGGCCGTGATACGCGATACGCAGTATTTT.

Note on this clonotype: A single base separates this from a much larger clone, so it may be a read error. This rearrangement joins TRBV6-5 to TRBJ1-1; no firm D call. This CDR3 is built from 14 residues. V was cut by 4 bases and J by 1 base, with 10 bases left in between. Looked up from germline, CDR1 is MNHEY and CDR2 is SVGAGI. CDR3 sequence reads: CASSFSTWNTEAFF. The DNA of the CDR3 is TGTGCCAGCAGTTTTTCGACGTGGAACACTGAAGCTTTCTTT.

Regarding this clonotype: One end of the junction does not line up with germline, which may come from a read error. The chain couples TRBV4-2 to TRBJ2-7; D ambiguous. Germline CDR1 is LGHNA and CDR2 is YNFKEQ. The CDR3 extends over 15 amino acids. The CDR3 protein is CASSHPVSYSNEQYF. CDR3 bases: TGTGCCAGCAGCCACCCCGTGTCCTACTCCAACGAGCAGTACTTC.

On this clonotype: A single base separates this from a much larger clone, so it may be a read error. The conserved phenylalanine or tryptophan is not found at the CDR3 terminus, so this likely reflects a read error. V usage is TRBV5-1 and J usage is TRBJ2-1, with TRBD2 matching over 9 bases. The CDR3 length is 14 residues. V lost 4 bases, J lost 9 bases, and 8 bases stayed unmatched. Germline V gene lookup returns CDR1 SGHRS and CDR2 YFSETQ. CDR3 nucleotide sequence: TGCGCCAGCAGCCCCCGCGGGGGGGCCTCTGAGCAGTTCTTA. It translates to CASSPRGGASEQFL.

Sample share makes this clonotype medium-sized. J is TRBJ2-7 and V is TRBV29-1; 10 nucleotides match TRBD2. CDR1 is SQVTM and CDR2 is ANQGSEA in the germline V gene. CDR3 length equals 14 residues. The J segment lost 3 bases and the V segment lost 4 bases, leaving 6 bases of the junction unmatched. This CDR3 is CSVVFASGSYEQYF. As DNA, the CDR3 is TGCAGCGTTGTATTCGCTAGCGGGAGCTACGAGCAGTACTTC.

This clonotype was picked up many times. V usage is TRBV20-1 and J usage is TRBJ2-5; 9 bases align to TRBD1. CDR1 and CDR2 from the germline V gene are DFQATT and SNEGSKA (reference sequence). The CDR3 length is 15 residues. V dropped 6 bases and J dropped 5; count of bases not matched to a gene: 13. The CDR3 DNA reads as TGCAGTGCCACGGGACAGGGATTTTTAGTCGAGACCCAGTACTTC. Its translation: CSATGQGFLVETQYF.

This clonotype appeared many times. CDR3 amino acids: CASNADRAETQYF. For the CDR3, the DNA is TGTGCCAGCAATGCGGATCGGGCGGAGACCCAGTACTTC. V and J are TRBV2 and TRBJ2-5, with no clear D. The CDR3 extends over 13 amino acids. Germline loops: CDR1 SNHLY, CDR2 FYNNEI. Trimming pared 7 bases from V and 5 bases from J, leaving 14 bases between.

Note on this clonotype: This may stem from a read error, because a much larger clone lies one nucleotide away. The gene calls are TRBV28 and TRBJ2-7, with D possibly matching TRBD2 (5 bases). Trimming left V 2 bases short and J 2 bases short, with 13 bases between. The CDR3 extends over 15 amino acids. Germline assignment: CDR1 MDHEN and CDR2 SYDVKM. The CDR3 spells CASSLQSGNTYEQYF. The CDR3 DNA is TGTGCCAGCAGTTTACAGAGCGGTAATACCTACGAGCAGTACTTC.

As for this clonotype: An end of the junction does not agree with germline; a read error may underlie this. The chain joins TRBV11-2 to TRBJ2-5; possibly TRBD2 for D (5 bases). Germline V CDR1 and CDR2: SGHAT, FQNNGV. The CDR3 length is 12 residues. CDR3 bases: TGTGCCAGAAGGGAGAGTCAAGAGACGCAGTACTTC. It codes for CARRESQETQYF.

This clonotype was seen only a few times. CDR3 sequence reads: CASMAGQGDYGYTF. In DNA, the CDR3 is TGTGCCAGCATGGCGGGACAGGGGGACTATGGCTACACCTTC. The chain joins TRBV2 to TRBJ1-2, with 11 nucleotides matching TRBD1. CDR1 and CDR2 (germline): SNHLY, FYNNEI. Losses at the gene ends were 7 bases for V and 3 bases for J; bases not matched to a gene: 4. The CDR3 spans 14 residues.

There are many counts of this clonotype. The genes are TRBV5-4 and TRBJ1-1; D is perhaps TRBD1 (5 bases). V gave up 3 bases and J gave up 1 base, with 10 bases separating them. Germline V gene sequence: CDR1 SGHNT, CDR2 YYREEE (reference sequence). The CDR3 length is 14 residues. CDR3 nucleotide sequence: TGTGCCAGCAGCTGGGAGGGACCGAACACTGAAGCTTTCTTT. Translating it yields CASSWEGPNTEAFF.

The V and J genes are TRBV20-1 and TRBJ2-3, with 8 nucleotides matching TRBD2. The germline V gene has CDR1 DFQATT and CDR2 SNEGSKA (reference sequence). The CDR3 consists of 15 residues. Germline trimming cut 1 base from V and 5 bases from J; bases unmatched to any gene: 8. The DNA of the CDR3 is TGCAGTGCTAGAGCGGGACTAGGGGATGGAGATACGCAGTATTTT. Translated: CSARAGLGDGDTQYF.

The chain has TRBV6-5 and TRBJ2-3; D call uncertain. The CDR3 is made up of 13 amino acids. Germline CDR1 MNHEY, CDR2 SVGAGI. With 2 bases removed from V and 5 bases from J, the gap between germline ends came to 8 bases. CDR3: CASSYLMGDTQYF. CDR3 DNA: TGTGCCAGCAGTTACCTTATGGGAGATACGCAGTATTTT.

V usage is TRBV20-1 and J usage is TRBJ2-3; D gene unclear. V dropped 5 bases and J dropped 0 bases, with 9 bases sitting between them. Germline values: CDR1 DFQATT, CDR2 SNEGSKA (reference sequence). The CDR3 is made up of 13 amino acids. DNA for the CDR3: TGCAGTGCTGCTAAGGTCAGCACAGATACGCAGTATTTT. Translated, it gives CSAAKVSTDTQYF.

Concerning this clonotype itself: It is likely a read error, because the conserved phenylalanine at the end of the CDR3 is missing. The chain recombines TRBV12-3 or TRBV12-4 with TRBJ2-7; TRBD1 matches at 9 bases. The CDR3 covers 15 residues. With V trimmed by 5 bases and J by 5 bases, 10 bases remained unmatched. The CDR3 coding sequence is TGTGCCAGCAGTCCACCGGGACAGGGTTCGGACGAGCAGTACTTA. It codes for CASSPPGQGSDEQYL.